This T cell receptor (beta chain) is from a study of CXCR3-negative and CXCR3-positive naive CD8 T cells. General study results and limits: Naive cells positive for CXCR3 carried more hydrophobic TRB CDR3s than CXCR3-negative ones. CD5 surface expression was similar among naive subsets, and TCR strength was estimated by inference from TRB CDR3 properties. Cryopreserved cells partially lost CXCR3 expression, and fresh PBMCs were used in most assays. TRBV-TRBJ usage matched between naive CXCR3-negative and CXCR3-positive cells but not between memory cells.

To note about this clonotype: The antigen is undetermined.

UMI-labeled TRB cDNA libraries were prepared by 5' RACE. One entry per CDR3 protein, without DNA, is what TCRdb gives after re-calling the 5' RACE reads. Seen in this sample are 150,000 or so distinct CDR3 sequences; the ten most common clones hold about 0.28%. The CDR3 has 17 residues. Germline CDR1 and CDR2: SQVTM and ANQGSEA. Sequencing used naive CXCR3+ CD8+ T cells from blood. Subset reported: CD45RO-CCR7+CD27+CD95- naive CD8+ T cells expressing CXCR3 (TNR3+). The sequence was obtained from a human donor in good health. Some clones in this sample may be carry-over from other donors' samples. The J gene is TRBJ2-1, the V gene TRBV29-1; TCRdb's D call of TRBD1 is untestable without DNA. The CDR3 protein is CSVESGGAGAGIDEQFF.